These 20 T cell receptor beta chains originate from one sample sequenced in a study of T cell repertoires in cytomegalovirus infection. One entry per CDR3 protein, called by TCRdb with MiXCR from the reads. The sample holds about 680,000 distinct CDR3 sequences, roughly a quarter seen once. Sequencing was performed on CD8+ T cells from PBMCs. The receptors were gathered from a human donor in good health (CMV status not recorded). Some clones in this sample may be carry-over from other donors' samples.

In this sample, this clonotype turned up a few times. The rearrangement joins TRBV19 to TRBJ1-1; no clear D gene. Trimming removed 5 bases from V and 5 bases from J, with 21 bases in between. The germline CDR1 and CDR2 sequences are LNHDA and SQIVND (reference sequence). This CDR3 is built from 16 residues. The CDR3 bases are TGTGCCAGTAGTCCCGCAACGGGCCTCCCGGGGACTGAAGCTTTCTTT. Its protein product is CASSPATGLPGTEAFF.

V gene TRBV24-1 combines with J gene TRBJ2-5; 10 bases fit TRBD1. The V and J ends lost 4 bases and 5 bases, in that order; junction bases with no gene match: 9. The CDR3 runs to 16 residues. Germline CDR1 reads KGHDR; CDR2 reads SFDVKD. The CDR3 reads CATSDPRQGAFETQYF. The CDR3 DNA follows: TGTGCCACCAGTGACCCACGACAGGGGGCTTTTGAGACCCAGTACTTC.

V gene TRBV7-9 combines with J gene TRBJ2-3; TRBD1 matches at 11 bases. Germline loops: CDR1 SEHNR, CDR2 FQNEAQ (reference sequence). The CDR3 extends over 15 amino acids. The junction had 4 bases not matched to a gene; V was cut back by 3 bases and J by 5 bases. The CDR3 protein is CASSFPGQGGDTQYF. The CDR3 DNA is TGTGCCAGCAGCTTTCCGGGACAGGGGGGAGATACGCAGTATTTT.

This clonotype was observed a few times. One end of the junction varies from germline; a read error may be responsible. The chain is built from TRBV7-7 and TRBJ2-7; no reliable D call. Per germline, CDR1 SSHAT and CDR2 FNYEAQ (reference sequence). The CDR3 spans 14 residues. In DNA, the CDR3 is TGTGCTAGCAGCTTAGGTCGAGGCGAAGACGAGCAGTACTTC. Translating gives CASSLGRGEDEQYF. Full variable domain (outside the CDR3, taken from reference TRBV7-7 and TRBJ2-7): GAGVSQSPRYKVTKRGQDVTLRCDPISSHATLYWYQQALGQGPEFLTYFNYEAQPDKSGLPSDRFSAERPEGSISTLTIQRTEQRDSAMYRCASSLGRGEDEQYFGPGTRLTVT.

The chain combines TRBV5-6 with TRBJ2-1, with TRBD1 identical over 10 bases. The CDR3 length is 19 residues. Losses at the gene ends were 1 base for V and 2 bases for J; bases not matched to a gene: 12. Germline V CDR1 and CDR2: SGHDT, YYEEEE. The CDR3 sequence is CASSLIRLRTGGTYNEQFF. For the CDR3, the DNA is TGTGCCAGCAGCTTGATTAGGCTGCGGACAGGGGGGACCTACAATGAGCAGTTCTTC.

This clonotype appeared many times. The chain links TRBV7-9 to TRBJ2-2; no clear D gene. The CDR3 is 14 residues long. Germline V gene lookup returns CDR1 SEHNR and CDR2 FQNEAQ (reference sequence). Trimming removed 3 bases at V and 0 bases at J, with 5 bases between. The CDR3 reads CASSLNPNTGELFF. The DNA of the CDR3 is TGTGCCAGCAGCTTGAACCCGAACACCGGGGAGCTGTTTTTT.

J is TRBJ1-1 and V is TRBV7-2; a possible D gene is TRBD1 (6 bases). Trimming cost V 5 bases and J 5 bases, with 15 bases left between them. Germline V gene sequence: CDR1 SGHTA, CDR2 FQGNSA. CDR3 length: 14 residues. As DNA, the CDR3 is TGTGCCAGCAGCCCGCCAGGGGTGGGGACTGAAGCTTTCTTT. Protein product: CASSPPGVGTEAFF. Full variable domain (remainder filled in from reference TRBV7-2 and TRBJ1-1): GAGVSQSPSNKVTEKGKDVELRCDPISGHTALYWYRQSLGQGLEFLIYFQGNSAPDKSGLPSDRFSAERTGGSVSTLTIQRTQQEDSAVYLCASSPPGVGTEAFFGQGTRLTVV.

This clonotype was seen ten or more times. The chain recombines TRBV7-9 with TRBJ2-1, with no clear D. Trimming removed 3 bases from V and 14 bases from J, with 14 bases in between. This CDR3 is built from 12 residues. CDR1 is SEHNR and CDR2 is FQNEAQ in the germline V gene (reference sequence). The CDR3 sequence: CASSFSDGPKFF. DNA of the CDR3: TGTGCCAGCAGCTTCTCGGATGGACCCAAGTTCTTC.

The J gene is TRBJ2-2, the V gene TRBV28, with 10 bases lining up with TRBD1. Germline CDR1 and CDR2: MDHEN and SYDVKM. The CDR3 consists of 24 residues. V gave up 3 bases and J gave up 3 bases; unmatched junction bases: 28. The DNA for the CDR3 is TGTGCCAGCAGTTTCCCGACTTCGTATATTGTGGGGACAGGGGTTGGGGGGGACACCGGGGAGCTGTTTTTT. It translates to CASSFPTSYIVGTGVGGDTGELFF.

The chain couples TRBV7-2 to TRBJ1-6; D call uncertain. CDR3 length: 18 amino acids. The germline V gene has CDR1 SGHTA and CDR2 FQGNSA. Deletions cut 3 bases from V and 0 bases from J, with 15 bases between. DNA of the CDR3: TGTGCCAGCAGCTTTAGGCAGCCCCTGAGCTCCTATAATTCACCCCTCCACTTT. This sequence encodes CASSFRQPLSSYNSPLHF.

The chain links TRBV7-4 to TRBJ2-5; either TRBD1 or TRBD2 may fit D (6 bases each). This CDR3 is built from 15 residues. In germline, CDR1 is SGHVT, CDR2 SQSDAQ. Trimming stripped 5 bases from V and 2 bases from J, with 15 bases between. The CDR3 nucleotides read TGTGCCAGCAGCCCGGGGGCAGGGCTTCAAGAGACCCAGTACTTC. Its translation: CASSPGAGLQETQYF.

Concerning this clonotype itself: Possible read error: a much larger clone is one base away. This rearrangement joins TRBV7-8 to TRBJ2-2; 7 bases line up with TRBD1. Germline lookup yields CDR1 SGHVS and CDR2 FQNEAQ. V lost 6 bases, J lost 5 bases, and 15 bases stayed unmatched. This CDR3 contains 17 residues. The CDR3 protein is CASRDPLTDRRTGELFF. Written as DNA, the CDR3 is TGTGCCAGCAGGGATCCCCTCACGGACAGGCGGACCGGGGAGCTGTTTTTT.

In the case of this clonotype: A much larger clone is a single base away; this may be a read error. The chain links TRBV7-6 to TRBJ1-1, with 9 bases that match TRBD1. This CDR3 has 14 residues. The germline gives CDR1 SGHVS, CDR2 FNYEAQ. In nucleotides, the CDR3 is TGTGCCCGCAGCAATGGACAGGGGAGGTTTATTGCTTTCTTT. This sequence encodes CARSNGQGRFIAFF.

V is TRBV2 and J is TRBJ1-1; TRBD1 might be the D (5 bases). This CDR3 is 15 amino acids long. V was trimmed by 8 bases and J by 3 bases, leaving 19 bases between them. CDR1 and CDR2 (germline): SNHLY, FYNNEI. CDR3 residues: CASADPRQKDTEAFF. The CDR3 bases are TGTGCCAGCGCCGACCCCAGACAGAAGGACACTGAAGCTTTCTTT. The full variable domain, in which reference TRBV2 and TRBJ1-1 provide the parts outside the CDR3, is EPEVTQTPSHQVTQMGQEVILRCVPISNHLYFYWYRQILGQKVEFLVSFYNNEISEKSEIFDDQFSVERPDGSNFTLKIRSTKLEDSAMYFCASADPRQKDTEAFFGQGTRLTVV.

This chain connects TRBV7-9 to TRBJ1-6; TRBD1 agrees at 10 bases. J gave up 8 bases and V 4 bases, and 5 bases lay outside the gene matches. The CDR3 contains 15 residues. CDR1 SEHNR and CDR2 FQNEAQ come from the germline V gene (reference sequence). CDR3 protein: CASSSGTGVYSPLHF. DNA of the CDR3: TGTGCCAGCAGCTCCGGGACAGGGGTGTATTCACCCCTCCACTTT.

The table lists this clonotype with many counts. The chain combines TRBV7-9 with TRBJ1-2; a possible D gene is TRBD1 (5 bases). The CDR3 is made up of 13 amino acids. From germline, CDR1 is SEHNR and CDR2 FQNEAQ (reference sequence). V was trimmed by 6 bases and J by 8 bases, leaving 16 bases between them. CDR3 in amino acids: CASSSDSAVGYTF. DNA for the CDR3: TGTGCCAGCAGTTCCGACAGCGCGGTGGGCTACACCTTC.

CDR3 bases: TGTGCCAGCACGCCAGGACAGGGTTACGCTCAGCCCCAGCATTTT. Its translation is CASTPGQGYAQPQHF. The chain couples TRBV2 to TRBJ1-5; 8 bases match TRBD1. Germline V lookup: CDR1 SNHLY, CDR2 FYNNEI. This CDR3 region has 15 residues. J lost 6 bases, V lost 7 bases, and 11 bases had no gene match.

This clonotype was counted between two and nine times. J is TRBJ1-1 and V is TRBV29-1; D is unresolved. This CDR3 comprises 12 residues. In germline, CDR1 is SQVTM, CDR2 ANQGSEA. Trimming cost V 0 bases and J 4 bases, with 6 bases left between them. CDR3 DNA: TGCAGCGTTGAAGATGACGCCACTGAAGCTTTCTTT. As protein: CSVEDDATEAFF.

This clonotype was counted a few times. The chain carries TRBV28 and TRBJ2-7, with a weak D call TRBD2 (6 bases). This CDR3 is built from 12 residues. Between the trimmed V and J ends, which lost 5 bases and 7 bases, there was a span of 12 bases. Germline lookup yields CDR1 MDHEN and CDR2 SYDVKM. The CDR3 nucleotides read TGTGCCAGCAGTGGAGGGATGAGAGAGCAGTACGTC. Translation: CASSGGMREQYV.

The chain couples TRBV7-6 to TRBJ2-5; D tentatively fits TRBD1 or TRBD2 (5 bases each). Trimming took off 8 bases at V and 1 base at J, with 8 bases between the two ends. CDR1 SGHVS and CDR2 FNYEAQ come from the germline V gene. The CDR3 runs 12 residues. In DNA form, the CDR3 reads TGTGCCAGCGAGGGGCCCCAAGAGACCCAGTACTTC. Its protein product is CASEGPQETQYF.